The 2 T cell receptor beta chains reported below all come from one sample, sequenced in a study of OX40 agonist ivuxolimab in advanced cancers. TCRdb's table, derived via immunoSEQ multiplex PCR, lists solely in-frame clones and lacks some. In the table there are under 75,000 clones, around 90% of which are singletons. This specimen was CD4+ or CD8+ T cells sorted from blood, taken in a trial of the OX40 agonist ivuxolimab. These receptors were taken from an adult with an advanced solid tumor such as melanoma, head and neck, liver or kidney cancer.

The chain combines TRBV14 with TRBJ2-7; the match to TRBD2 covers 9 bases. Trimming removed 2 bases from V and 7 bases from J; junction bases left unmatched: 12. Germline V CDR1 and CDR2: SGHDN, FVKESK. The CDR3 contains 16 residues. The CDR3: CASSQFLAGPRYEQYF. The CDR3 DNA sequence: TGTGCCAGCAGCCAATTCCTAGCGGGGCCCCGTTATGAGCAGTACTTC.

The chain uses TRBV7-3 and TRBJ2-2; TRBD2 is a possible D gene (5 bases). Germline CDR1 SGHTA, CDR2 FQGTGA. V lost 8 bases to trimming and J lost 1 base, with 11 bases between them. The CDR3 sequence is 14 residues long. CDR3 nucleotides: TGTGCCAGCGGTCGGAGCGGGAACACCGGGGAGCTGTTTTTT. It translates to CASGRSGNTGELFF.